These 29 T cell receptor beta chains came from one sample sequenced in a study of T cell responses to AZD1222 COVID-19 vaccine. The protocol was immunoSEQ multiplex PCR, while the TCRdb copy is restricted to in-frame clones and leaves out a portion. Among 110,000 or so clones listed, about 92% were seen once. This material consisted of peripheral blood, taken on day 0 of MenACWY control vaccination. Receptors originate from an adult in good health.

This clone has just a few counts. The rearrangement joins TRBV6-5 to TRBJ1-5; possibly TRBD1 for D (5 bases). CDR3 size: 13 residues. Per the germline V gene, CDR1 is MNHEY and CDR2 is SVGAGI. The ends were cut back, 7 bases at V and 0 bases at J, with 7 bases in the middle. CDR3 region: CASKGISNQPQHF. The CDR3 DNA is TGTGCCAGCAAGGGGATTAGCAATCAGCCCCAGCATTTT.

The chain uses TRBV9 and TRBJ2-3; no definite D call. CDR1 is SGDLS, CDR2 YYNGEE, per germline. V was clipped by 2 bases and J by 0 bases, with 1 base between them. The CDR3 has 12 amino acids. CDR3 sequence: CASSVSTDTQYF. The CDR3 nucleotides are TGTGCCAGCAGCGTCAGCACAGATACGCAGTATTTT.

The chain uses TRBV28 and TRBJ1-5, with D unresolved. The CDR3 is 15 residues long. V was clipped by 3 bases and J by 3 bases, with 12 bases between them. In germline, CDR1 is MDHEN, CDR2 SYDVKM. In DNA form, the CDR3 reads TGTGCCAGCAGTTTTGGGCAGGCCTTCAATCAGCCCCAGCATTTT. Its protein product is CASSFGQAFNQPQHF.

CDR3 sequence: CASSLVEDTEAFF. The CDR3 DNA sequence: TGTGCCAGCAGCTTAGTGGAGGACACTGAAGCTTTCTTT. The rearrangement uses TRBV11-2 and TRBJ1-1; unclear D gene. The V gene's germline CDR1 is SGHAT and CDR2 FQNNGV. Trimming pared 1 base from V and 3 bases from J, leaving 6 bases between. This CDR3 region has 13 residues.

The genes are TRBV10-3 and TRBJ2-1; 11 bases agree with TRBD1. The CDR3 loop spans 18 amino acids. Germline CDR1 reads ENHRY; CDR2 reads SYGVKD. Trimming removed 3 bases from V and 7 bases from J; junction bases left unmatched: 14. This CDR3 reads CAISDEGTGGEFRNEQFF. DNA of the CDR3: TGTGCCATCAGTGACGAGGGGACAGGGGGGGAGTTTCGGAATGAGCAGTTCTTC.

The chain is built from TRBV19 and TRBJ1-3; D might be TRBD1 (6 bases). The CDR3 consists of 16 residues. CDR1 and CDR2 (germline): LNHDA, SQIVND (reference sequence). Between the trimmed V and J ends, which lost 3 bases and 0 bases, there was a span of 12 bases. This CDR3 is CASSIQGRYSGNTIYF. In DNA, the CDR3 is TGTGCCAGTAGTATCCAGGGGCGATACTCTGGAAACACCATATATTTT.

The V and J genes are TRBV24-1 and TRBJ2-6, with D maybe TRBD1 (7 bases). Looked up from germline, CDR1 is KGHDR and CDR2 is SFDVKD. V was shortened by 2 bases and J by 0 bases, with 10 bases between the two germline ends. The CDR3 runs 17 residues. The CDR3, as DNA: TGTGCCACCAGTGATTGGAGGGACAGCTCTGGGGCCAACGTCCTGACTTTC. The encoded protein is CATSDWRDSSGANVLTF.

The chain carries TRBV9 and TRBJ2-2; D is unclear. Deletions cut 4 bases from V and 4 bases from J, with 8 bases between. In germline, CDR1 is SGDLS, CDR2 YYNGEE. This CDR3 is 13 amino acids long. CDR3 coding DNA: TGTGCCAGCAGCCGAGTTACCACCGGGGAGCTGTTTTTT. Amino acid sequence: CASSRVTTGELFF.

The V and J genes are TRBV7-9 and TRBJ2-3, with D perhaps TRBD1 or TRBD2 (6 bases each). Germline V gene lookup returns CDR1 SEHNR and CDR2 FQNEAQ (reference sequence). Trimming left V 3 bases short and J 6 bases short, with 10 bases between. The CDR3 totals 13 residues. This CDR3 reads CASSLGGRDTQYF. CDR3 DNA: TGTGCCAGCAGCTTGGGGGGCCGCGATACGCAGTATTTT.

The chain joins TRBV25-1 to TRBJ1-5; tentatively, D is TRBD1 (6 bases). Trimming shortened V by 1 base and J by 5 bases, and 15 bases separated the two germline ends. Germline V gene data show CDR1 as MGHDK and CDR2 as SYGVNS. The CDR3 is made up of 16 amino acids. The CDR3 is CASSESQGPGDQPQHF. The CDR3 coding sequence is TGTGCCAGCAGTGAATCCCAGGGGCCGGGGGATCAGCCCCAGCATTTT. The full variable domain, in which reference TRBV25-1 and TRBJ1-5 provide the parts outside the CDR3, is EADIYQTPRYLVIGTGKKITLECSQTMGHDKMYWYQQDPGMELHLIHYSYGVNSTEKGDLSSESTVSRIRTEHFPLTLESARPSHTSQYLCASSESQGPGDQPQHFGDGTRLSIL.

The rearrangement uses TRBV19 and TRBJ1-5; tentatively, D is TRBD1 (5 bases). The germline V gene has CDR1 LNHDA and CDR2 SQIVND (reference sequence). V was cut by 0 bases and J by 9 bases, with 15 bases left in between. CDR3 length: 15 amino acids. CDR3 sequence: CASSIEQRGLRPQHF. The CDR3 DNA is TGTGCCAGTAGTATAGAGCAGAGGGGTCTGAGGCCCCAGCATTTT.

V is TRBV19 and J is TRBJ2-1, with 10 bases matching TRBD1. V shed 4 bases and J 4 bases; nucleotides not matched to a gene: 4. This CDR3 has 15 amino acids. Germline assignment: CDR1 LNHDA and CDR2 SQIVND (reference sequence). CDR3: CASSTRQGAYNEQFF. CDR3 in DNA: TGTGCCAGTAGTACACGACAGGGGGCTTACAATGAGCAGTTCTTC.

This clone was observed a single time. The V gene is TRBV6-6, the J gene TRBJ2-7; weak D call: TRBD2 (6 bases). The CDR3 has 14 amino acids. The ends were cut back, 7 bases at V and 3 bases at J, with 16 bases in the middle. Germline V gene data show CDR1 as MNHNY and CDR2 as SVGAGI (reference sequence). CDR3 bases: TGTGCCAGCACCGCCGGGACGGACTACTACGAGCAGTACTTC. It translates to CASTAGTDYYEQYF.

DNA of the CDR3: TGTGCCAGCAGTGGTGAAGGGGGGCCTTACGAGCAGTACTTC. Protein product: CASSGEGGPYEQYF. The rearrangement uses TRBV25-1 and TRBJ2-7; perhaps D is TRBD1 or TRBD2 (6 bases each). V was shortened by 4 bases and J by 4 bases, with 14 bases between the two germline ends. CDR1 and CDR2 (germline): MGHDK, SYGVNS. The CDR3 loop spans 14 amino acids.

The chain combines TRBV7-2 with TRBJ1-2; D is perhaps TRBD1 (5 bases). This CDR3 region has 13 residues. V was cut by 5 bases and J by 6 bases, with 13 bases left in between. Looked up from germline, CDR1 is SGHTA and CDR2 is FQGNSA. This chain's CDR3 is CASSQSREDGYTF. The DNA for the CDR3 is TGTGCCAGCAGCCAGTCCAGGGAAGATGGCTACACCTTC.

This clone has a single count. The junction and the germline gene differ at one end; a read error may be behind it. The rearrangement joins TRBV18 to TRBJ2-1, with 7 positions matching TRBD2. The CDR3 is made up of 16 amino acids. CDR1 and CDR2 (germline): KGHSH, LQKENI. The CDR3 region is CASSPLGGGSIAEQFF. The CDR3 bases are TGTGCCAGCTCCCCACTCGGGGGAGGGTCAATTGCTGAGCAGTTCTTC.

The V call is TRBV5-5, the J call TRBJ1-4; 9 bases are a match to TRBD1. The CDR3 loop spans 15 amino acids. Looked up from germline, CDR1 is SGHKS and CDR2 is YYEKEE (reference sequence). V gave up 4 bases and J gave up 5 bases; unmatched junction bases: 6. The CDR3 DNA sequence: TGTGCCAGCAGCGGAACCGGGACAGGGAATGAAAAACTGTTTTTT. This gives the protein CASSGTGTGNEKLFF.

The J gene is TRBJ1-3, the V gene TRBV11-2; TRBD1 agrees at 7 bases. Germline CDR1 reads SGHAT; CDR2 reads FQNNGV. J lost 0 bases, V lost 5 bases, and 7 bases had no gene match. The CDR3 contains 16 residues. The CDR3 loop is CASSTTGPSSGNTIYF. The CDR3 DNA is TGTGCCAGCAGCACGACAGGGCCTAGCTCTGGAAACACCATATATTTT.

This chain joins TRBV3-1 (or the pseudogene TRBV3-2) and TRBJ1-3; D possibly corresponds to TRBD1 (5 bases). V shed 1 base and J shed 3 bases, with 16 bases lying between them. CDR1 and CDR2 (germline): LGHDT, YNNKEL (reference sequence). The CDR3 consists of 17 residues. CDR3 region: CASSQAGGGTRGNTIYF. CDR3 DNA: TGTGCCAGCAGCCAAGCGGGCGGGGGAACTCGTGGAAACACCATATATTTT.

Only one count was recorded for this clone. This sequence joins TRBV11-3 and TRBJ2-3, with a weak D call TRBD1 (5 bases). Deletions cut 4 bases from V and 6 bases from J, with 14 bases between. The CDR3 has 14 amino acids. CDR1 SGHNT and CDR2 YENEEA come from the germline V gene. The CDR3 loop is CASSSRVGADTQYF. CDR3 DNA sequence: TGTGCCAGCAGCTCCCGAGTTGGGGCGGATACGCAGTATTTT.

In DNA form, the CDR3 reads TGTGCCAGTAGTACCACTAGCGGGGTACGGCAGGGCACAGATACGCAGTATTTT. Translated, it gives CASSTTSGVRQGTDTQYF. V usage is TRBV19 and J usage is TRBJ2-3; 10 nucleotides match TRBD2. Germline-derived CDR1 and CDR2 are LNHDA and SQIVND (reference sequence). The length of the CDR3 is 18 residues. V lost 4 bases to trimming and J lost 1 base; unmatched junction nucleotides: 11.

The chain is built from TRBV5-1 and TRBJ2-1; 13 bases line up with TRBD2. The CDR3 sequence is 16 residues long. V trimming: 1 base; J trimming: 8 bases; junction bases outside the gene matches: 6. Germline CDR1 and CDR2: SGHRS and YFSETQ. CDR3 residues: CASSLTGLAGVDEQFF. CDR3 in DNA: TGCGCCAGCAGCTTGACCGGACTAGCGGGGGTGGATGAGCAGTTCTTC.

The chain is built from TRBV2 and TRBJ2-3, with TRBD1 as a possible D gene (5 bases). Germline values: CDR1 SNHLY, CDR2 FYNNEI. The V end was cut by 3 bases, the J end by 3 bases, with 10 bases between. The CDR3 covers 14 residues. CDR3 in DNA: TGTGCCAGCAGTGACAGGGTAGGAACAGATACGCAGTATTTT. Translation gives CASSDRVGTDTQYF. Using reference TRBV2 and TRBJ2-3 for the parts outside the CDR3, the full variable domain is EPEVTQTPSHQVTQMGQEVILRCVPISNHLYFYWYRQILGQKVEFLVSFYNNEISEKSEIFDDQFSVERPDGSNFTLKIRSTKLEDSAMYFCASSDRVGTDTQYFGPGTRLTVL.

The CDR3 sequence: CSVEEGYTF. CDR3 nucleotide sequence: TGCAGCGTTGAGGAAGGCTACACCTTC. The V call is TRBV29-1, the J call TRBJ1-2, with D unclear. Trimming pared 3 bases from V and 8 bases from J, leaving 4 bases between. The CDR3 length is 9 residues. Germline V gene sequence: CDR1 SQVTM, CDR2 ANQGSEA.

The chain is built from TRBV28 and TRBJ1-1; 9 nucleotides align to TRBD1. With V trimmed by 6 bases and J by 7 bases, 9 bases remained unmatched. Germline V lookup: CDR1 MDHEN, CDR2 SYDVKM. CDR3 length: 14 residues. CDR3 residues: CASRTSGTGHEAFF. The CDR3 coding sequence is TGTGCCAGCAGGACCTCCGGGACAGGGCATGAAGCTTTCTTT.

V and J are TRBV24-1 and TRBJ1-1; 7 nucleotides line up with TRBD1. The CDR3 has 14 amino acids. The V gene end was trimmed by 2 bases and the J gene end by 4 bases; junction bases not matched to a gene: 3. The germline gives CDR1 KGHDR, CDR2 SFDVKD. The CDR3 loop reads CATSDSQGGTEAFF. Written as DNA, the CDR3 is TGTGCCACCAGTGATTCCCAGGGGGGCACTGAAGCTTTCTTT.

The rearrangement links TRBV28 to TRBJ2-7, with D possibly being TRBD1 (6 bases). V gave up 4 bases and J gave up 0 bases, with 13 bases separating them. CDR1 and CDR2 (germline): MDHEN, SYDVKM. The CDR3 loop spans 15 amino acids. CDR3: CASSSSRDTSYEQYF. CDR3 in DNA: TGTGCCAGCAGTTCGAGCCGGGACACCTCCTACGAGCAGTACTTC.

The CDR3 here is CAWSRVSYEQYF. The CDR3, as DNA: TGTGCCTGGAGCCGGGTTTCCTACGAGCAGTACTTC. V gene TRBV30 combines with J gene TRBJ2-7; D is unclear. V lost 3 bases to trimming and J lost 1 base, with 7 bases between them. This CDR3 contains 12 residues. In germline, CDR1 is GTSNPN, CDR2 SVGIG (reference sequence).

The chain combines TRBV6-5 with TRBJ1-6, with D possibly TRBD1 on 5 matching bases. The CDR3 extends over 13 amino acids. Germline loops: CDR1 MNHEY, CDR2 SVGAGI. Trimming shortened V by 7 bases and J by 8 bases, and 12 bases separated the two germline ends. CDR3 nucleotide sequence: TGTGCCAGCACCGGCAGGGTCCATTCACCCCTCCACTTT. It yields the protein CASTGRVHSPLHF.